These T cell receptor beta chains were read from a single sample in a study of long-term antiretroviral therapy in people with HIV. Here immunoSEQ multiplex PCR was the method, and the copy in TCRdb shows in-frame clones only, minus some. This repertoire shows 20,000 to 25,000 clones, more than 70% found once; its top ten account for 3% to 4%. The specimen comprised unsorted PBMCs, sampled approximately 2.5 years after starting antiretroviral therapy. The origin of the receptors is a woman aged 50 to 65 with HIV. Each CDR3 is given with its conserved first and last residue. Each record gives: D gene, CDR3 length, J gene, clone size, V gene, CDR3 DNA, CDR3 protein. D genes are given only for firm matches. Expanded clones are given a class, and other clones once, few, many or no size at all.

NA | 13 | TRBJ2-5 | NA | TRBV19 | TGTGCCAGTAACGAGGGGCGAGGAGAGACCCAGTACTTC | CASNEGRGETQYF
NA | 14 | TRBJ2-2 | NA | TRBV5-5 | TGTGCCAGCAGCTTGAAAGGGGGTCCCGGGGAGCTGTTTTTT | CASSLKGGPGELFF
NA | 13 | TRBJ2-5 | NA | TRBV30 | TGTGCCTGGAGTGTACGAGGACGGGAGACCCAGTACTTC | CAWSVRGRETQYF
NA | 16 | TRBJ2-1 | NA | TRBV28 | TGTGCCAGCACTTTAGGGCAGGGTTCGACCTACAATGAGCAGTTCTTC | CASTLGQGSTYNEQFF
TRBD1 | 16 | TRBJ2-7 | NA | TRBV5-1 | TGCGCCAGCAGCTTTGCCTGGGGGACAGGGATCGACGAGCAGTACTTC | CASSFAWGTGIDEQYF
NA | 13 | TRBJ2-3 | NA | TRBV12-5 | TGTGCTAGTGGACCCTCGGCCACAGATACGCAGTATTTT | CASGPSATDTQYF
NA | 13 | TRBJ2-1 | NA | TRBV19 | TGTGCCAGTACCTTAACGGCATGGGATGAGCAGTTCTTC | CASTLTAWDEQFF
NA | 14 | TRBJ2-7 | few | TRBV7-6 | TGTGCCAGCAGCTTAGGACCAGGGACCTACGAGCAGTACTTC | CASSLGPGTYEQYF
TRBD1 | 15 | TRBJ2-7 | NA | TRBV5-1 | TGCGCCAGCAGCGAAAGGACAGGGAGTTACTACGAGCAGTACTTC | CASSERTGSYYEQYF
NA | 16 | TRBJ2-6 | NA | TRBV7-2 | TGTGCCAGCAGCTTATTTAGTCCCTCTGGGGCCAACGTCCTGACTTTC | CASSLFSPSGANVLTF
TRBD2 | 18 | TRBJ2-1 | NA | TRBV7-2 | TGTGCCAGCAGCTTAGTGCTAGCGGGAGGGCCGTATTACAATGAGCAGTTCTTC | CASSLVLAGGPYYNEQFF
NA | 18 | TRBJ2-5 | NA | TRBV14 | TGTGCCAGCAGCCAAGATACGGGTTGGGGACTCATTGCAGAGACCCAGTACTTC | CASSQDTGWGLIAETQYF
NA | 13 | TRBJ1-1 | NA | TRBV7-2 | TGTGCCAGCAGCCTTGGTGGGGACACTGAAGCTTTCTTT | CASSLGGDTEAFF
NA | 14 | TRBJ2-2 | few | TRBV5-1 | TGCGCCAGCAGCTTCAACGCAAACACCGGGGAGCTGTTTTTT | CASSFNANTGELFF
NA | 11 | TRBJ1-1 | NA | TRBV2 | TGTGCCAGCAGTGAAGCAAATCGAGCTTTCTTT | CASSEANRAFF
NA | 11 | TRBJ2-2 | once | TRBV29-1 | TGCAGCGTTGCCAACACCGGGGAGCTGTTTTTT | CSVANTGELFF
NA | 16 | TRBJ2-1 | NA | TRBV9 | TGTGCCAGCAGCGGGAGGGGTGGTAGTATTGGCAATGAGCAGTTCTTC | CASSGRGGSIGNEQFF
NA | 14 | TRBJ1-5 | NA | TRBV10-3 | TGTGCCATCAGTGTGGGAGGGTTAGGTCAGCCCCAGCATTTT | CAISVGGLGQPQHF
TRBD2 | 12 | TRBJ2-1 | NA | TRBV28 | TGTGCCTGGACTAGCGGGAGTTATGAGCAGTTCTTC | CAWTSGSYEQFF
TRBD1 | 16 | TRBJ2-7 | NA | TRBV13 | TGTGCCAGCAGCCCTAGGGGGGGACAGGGCTTCGACGAGCAGTACTTC | CASSPRGGQGFDEQYF